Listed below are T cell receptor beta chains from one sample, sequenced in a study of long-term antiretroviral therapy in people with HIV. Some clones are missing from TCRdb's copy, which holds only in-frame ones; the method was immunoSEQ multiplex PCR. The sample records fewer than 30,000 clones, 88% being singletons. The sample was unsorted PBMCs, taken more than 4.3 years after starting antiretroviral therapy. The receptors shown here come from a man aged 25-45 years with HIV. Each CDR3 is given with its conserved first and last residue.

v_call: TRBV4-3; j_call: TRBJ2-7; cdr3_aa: CASSQDKGHEQYF
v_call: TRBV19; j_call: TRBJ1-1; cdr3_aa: CASSPGTGDTEAFF
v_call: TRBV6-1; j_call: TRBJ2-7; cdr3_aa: CASTRDILTYEQYF
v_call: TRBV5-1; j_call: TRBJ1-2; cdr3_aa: CASRGDIADYGYTF
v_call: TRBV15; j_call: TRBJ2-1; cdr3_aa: CATSAGLNAEQFF
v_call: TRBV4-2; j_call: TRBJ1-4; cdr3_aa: CASSQVLSVDNEKLFF
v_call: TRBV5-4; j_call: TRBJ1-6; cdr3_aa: CASSSDRGNNSPLHF
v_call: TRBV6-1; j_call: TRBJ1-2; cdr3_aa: CASNRGGSGGYTF
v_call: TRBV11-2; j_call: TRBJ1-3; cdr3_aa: CASSADVFPGNTIYF
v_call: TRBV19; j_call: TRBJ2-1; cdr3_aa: CASSIVLNEQFF
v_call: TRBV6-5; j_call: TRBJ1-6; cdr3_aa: CASRRTGYNSPLHF
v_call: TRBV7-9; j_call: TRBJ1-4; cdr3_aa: CASGAGPSTNEKLFF
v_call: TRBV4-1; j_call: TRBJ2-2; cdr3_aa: CASSQAHANTGELFF
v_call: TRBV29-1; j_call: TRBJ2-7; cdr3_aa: CSVVGGWDGHYEQYF
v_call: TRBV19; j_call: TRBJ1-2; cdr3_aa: CASSIRSFNYGYTF
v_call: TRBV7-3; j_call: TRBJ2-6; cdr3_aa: CATHRGSGANVLTF
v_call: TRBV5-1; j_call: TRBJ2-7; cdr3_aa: CASSLGVDSAANF
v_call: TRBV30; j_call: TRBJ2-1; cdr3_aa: CAWGDRGIEQFF
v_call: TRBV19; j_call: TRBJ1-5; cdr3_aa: CASALQGFREPQHF
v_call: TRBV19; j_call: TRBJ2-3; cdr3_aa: CASSNLRLDTQYF
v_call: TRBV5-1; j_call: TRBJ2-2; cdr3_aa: CASRPEANTGELFF
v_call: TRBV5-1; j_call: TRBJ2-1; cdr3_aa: CASSNPKIGAYNEQFF